This is a list of T cell receptor beta chains from one sample in a study of blood T cell repertoires in COVID-19. Sequenced by immunoSEQ multiplex PCR; TCRdb stores in-frame clones only, minus some. Seen here are over 200,000 clones, under 90% observed once, and the top ten hold more than 5.5%. Sequenced input: peripheral blood. These receptors were taken from a man of 80 years or more with acute or convalescent COVID-19. CDR3s include the opening cysteine and the closing phenylalanine or tryptophan. The order of the fields is V gene, J gene, D gene, CDR3 length, CDR3 DNA, CDR3 protein. The D gene is left open where the match is weak.

v_gene: TRBV29-1
j_gene: TRBJ2-7
d_gene: TRBD2
len: 13
CDR3nt: TGCAGCGTCGGGACTAGCGGGCTTAACGAGCAGTACTTC
CDR3aa: CSVGTSGLNEQYF

v_gene: TRBV19
j_gene: TRBJ1-1
d_gene: NA
len: 14
CDR3nt: TGTGCCAGTAGTATTGACGGGGGATCGACTGAAGCTTTCTTT
CDR3aa: CASSIDGGSTEAFF

v_gene: TRBV7-2
j_gene: TRBJ2-2
d_gene: NA
len: 13
CDR3nt: TGTGCCAGCAGGGGGAGAAACACCGGGGAGCTGTTTTTT
CDR3aa: CASRGRNTGELFF

v_gene: TRBV6-2/TRBV6-3
j_gene: TRBJ2-5
d_gene: NA
len: 14
CDR3nt: TGTGCCAGCAGTTACTTGTCACCACGGGAGACCCAGTACTTC
CDR3aa: CASSYLSPRETQYF

v_gene: TRBV19
j_gene: TRBJ1-5
d_gene: TRBD1
len: 15
CDR3nt: TGTGCCAGTACCGAGGGGACAGGGGGCATTCAGCCCCAGCATTTT
CDR3aa: CASTEGTGGIQPQHF

v_gene: TRBV5-8
j_gene: TRBJ1-2
d_gene: NA
len: 12
CDR3nt: TGTGCCAGCAGCTTGGGGGCCCTCCCCGCTGTCTTC
CDR3aa: CASSLGALPAVF

v_gene: TRBV7-6
j_gene: TRBJ1-3
d_gene: TRBD1
len: 15
CDR3nt: TGTGCCAGCAGCTTAGCTGACAGGGCGGCAAACACCATATATTTT
CDR3aa: CASSLADRAANTIYF

v_gene: TRBV30
j_gene: TRBJ2-7
d_gene: TRBD2
len: 18
CDR3nt: TGTGCCTGGAGTGTATTCAATTCACGGGCTAGCGGGAGCTACGAGCAGTACTTC
CDR3aa: CAWSVFNSRASGSYEQYF

v_gene: TRBV5-6
j_gene: TRBJ1-2
d_gene: NA
len: 15
CDR3nt: TGTGCCAGCAGCTTGTGGCAGGGAGGGCGGCATGGCTACACCTTC
CDR3aa: CASSLWQGGRHGYTF

v_gene: TRBV11-2
j_gene: TRBJ2-1
d_gene: TRBD1
len: 12
CDR3nt: TGTGCCAGCAGCATTACCGGGACAGTTCAGTTCTTC
CDR3aa: CASSITGTVQFF

v_gene: TRBV18
j_gene: TRBJ1-4
d_gene: NA
len: 15
CDR3nt: TGTGCCAGCTCACCCCGGACAGCCTCGAATGAAAAACTGTTTTTT
CDR3aa: CASSPRTASNEKLFF

v_gene: TRBV28
j_gene: TRBJ1-5
d_gene: TRBD1
len: 15
CDR3nt: TGTGCCAGCAGTTTAGGACAGGGGGTCCCTCAGCCCCAGCATTTT
CDR3aa: CASSLGQGVPQPQHF

v_gene: TRBV27
j_gene: TRBJ2-5
d_gene: NA
len: 12
CDR3nt: TGTGCCAGCAGCGGACCCCCGGGGGCCCAGTACTTC
CDR3aa: CASSGPPGAQYF

v_gene: TRBV6-2/TRBV6-3
j_gene: TRBJ1-5
d_gene: TRBD1
len: 14
CDR3nt: TGTGCCAGCAGTTACGGGACAGGGCTTCAGCCCCAGCATTTT
CDR3aa: CASSYGTGLQPQHF

v_gene: TRBV28
j_gene: TRBJ2-7
d_gene: NA
len: 13
CDR3nt: TGTGCCAGCAGTTTGGGGGGCTCCTACGAGCAGTACTTC
CDR3aa: CASSLGGSYEQYF

v_gene: TRBV9
j_gene: TRBJ1-3
d_gene: NA
len: 15
CDR3nt: TGTGCCAGCAGCGCCCCGGGGAGCTCTGGAAACACCATATATTTT
CDR3aa: CASSAPGSSGNTIYF

v_gene: TRBV7-2
j_gene: TRBJ1-2
d_gene: NA
len: 16
CDR3nt: TGTGCCAGCAGCTTAGAGGTCCTGGAGCCGTCCGTTGGCTACACCTTC
CDR3aa: CASSLEVLEPSVGYTF